The 15 T cell receptor beta chains given below trace back to one sample, sequenced in a study of vaccination and CD4 T cells after COVID-19. Antigen specificity for these receptors is unknown. Sample treatment: roughly 10-day PBMC culture with coronavirus spike peptide pools or control peptides (ViraFEST assay). Oncomine TCR Beta short-read sequencing was applied to DNA from cultured CD4+ T cells. TCRdb reanalysed the PCR reads using MiXCR and keeps one entry per CDR3 protein. Of thousands of distinct CDR3 sequences listed, approximately 40% are singletons. Source material: CD4+ T cells from blood, cultured in vitro. These receptors came from a human donor who had recovered from COVID-19.

The V gene is TRBV6-1, the J gene TRBJ2-7; TRBD2 agrees at 7 bases. The trim removed 5 bases at V and 5 bases at J, leaving 6 bases unmatched. Germline assignment: CDR1 MNHNS and CDR2 SASEGT. The CDR3 spans 13 residues. CDR3 in DNA: TGTGCCAGCAGTAGACTAGCTTCCCACGAGCAGTACTTC. Residues: CASSRLASHEQYF.

The DNA for the CDR3 is TGTGCCAGTAGTATAGGCGCGATGAACACTGAAGCTTTCTTT. This gives the protein CASSIGAMNTEAFF. The J gene is TRBJ1-1, the V gene TRBV19; no reliable D call. The V gene lost 1 base and the J gene lost 0 bases, with 6 bases spanning the gap. The germline V gene encodes CDR1 LNHDA and CDR2 SQIVND (reference sequence). The CDR3 loop spans 14 amino acids.

The V gene is TRBV20-1, the J gene TRBJ2-5, with 10 bases that match TRBD2. Germline CDR1 reads DFQATT; CDR2 reads SNEGSKA (reference sequence). The CDR3 spans 15 residues. J lost 6 bases, V lost 0 bases, and 7 bases had no gene match. Here the CDR3 DNA reads TGCAGTGCTAGAGATTGGGGACTAGCGACTAAGACCCAGTACTTC. This codes for CSARDWGLATKTQYF.

This clonotype has just a few counts. The chain has TRBV6-1 and TRBJ2-1; no clear D gene. The ends were cut back, 0 bases at V and 6 bases at J, with 9 bases in the middle. In germline, CDR1 is MNHNS, CDR2 SASEGT. This CDR3 region has 14 residues. Written as DNA, the CDR3 is TGTGCCAGCAGTGAAGCGGGTAAGAGCAATGAGCAGTTCTTC. Its protein is CASSEAGKSNEQFF.

This sequence joins TRBV27 and TRBJ2-7; D possibly corresponds to TRBD1 (6 bases). Germline assignment: CDR1 MNHEY and CDR2 SMNVEV (reference sequence). The CDR3 spans 16 residues. Trimming shortened V by 3 bases and J by 2 bases, and 17 bases separated the two germline ends. The CDR3 loop is CASSFYSDSPTYEQYF. CDR3 bases: TGTGCCAGCAGTTTCTACTCGGACAGTCCGACCTACGAGCAGTACTTC.

This chain joins TRBV5-1 and TRBJ2-7; weak D call: TRBD1 (5 bases). This CDR3 has 15 amino acids. Germline V gene data show CDR1 as SGHRS and CDR2 as YFSETQ. V dropped 4 bases and J dropped 6 bases, with 20 bases sitting between them. This chain's CDR3 is CASSATGLLGIEQYF. The DNA for the CDR3 is TGCGCCAGCAGCGCCACAGGCCTTTTGGGCATCGAGCAGTACTTC.

This clonotype was observed a few times. The chain couples TRBV7-9 to TRBJ1-1; no clear D. The CDR3 totals 13 residues. Per the germline V gene, CDR1 is SEHNR and CDR2 is FQNEAQ (reference sequence). Trimming pared 1 base from V and 1 base from J, leaving 4 bases between. The CDR3 protein is CASSLEGNTEAFF. The CDR3, as DNA: TGTGCCAGCAGCTTAGAAGGGAACACTGAAGCTTTCTTT. The full variable domain, its missing parts supplied by reference TRBV7-9 and TRBJ1-1, is DTGVSQNPRHKITKRGQNVTFRCDPISEHNRLYWYRQTLGQGPEFLTYFQNEAQLEKSRLLSDRFSAERPKGSFSTLEIQRTEQGDSAMYLCASSLEGNTEAFFGQGTRLTVV.

This clonotype showed up just a few times. J is TRBJ1-2 and V is TRBV2; 7 positions agree with TRBD1. Germline V gene lookup returns CDR1 SNHLY and CDR2 FYNNEI. The CDR3 spans 13 residues. V dropped 4 bases and J dropped 6; count of bases not matched to a gene: 5. Here the CDR3 DNA reads TGTGCCAGCAGTGGGCAGGGGGTTAATGGCTACACCTTC. This codes for CASSGQGVNGYTF.

This clonotype appeared a few times. The chain joins TRBV20-1 to TRBJ1-2; maybe TRBD1 (6 bases). From germline, CDR1 is DFQATT and CDR2 SNEGSKA (reference sequence). The V end was cut by 4 bases, the J end by 4 bases, with 13 bases between. This CDR3 is 13 amino acids long. CDR3 coding DNA: TGCAGTGCTACAGGGGAAGATGGCTATGGCTACACCTTC. Encoded protein: CSATGEDGYGYTF.

The V and J genes are TRBV2 and TRBJ2-1; D ambiguous. From germline, CDR1 is SNHLY and CDR2 FYNNEI. The CDR3 length is 13 residues. V lost 6 bases and J lost 2, with 8 bases in between. Written as DNA, the CDR3 is TGTGCCAGCAGGAGTAGGACCTACAATGAGCAGTTCTTC. Translating it yields CASRSRTYNEQFF.

There are a few counts of this clonotype. V and J are TRBV24-1 and TRBJ1-3; D may be TRBD1 (5 bases). Trimming shortened V by 12 bases and J by 5 bases, and 19 bases separated the two germline ends. CDR1 and CDR2 (germline): KGHDR, SFDVKD. This CDR3 is built from 14 residues. CDR3 amino acids: CAAPPGDGRNTIYF. CDR3 DNA: TGTGCCGCTCCCCCCGGGGACGGCAGAAACACCATATATTTT.

The J gene is TRBJ1-6, the V gene TRBV28; TRBD1 might be the D (5 bases). In germline, CDR1 is MDHEN, CDR2 SYDVKM. V gave up 5 bases and J gave up 7 bases, with 12 bases separating them. The CDR3 covers 14 residues. The CDR3 nucleotides read TGTGCCAGCAGTCCAGGGATAGAGAATTCACCCCTCCACTTT. Its protein is CASSPGIENSPLHF.

V usage is TRBV20-1 and J usage is TRBJ1-5; D might be TRBD1 (5 bases). This CDR3 region has 13 residues. Germline CDR1 and CDR2: DFQATT and SNEGSKA (reference sequence). V gave up 5 bases and J gave up 6 bases, with 14 bases separating them. The DNA of the CDR3 is TGCAGTGCTTTATCGACAGCGGGTCAGCCCCAGCATTTT. As protein: CSALSTAGQPQHF.

This clonotype was observed a handful of times. The V gene is TRBV7-8, the J gene TRBJ1-2, with D perhaps matching TRBD1 (6 bases). Trimming stripped 2 bases from V and 4 bases from J, with 17 bases between. The CDR3 has 16 amino acids. The germline CDR1 and CDR2 sequences are SGHVS and FQNEAQ. The CDR3 reads CASSLSLSRGIYGYTF. For the CDR3, the DNA is TGTGCCAGCAGCTTAAGCCTGAGCAGGGGTATCTATGGCTACACCTTC.

CDR3 sequence: CASSFQQGTEAFF. Here the CDR3 DNA reads TGTGCCAGCAGTTTCCAACAGGGAACGGAAGCTTTCTTT. This rearrangement joins TRBV6-5 to TRBJ1-1, with D perhaps TRBD1 (6 bases). Trimming took 4 bases from V and 8 from J, leaving 14 bases between them. The V gene's germline CDR1 is MNHEY and CDR2 SVGAGI. CDR3 length: 13 amino acids.